This T cell receptor (beta chain) was identified in a study of regulatory T cells in long-lasting Graves disease (dated by TCRdb to the early 2020s). At the level of the whole study: Patients with newly diagnosed Graves' disease had been on antithyroid drugs for under 3 months. The study took place in China and was registered as a clinical trial. A total of roughly 35 samples were covered by TCR sequencing, comprising about 13 persistent and some 20 newly diagnosed Graves' disease patients. Peripheral blood TCR sequencing and RNA sequencing compared persistent Graves' disease patients with newly diagnosed Graves' disease patients. The research as a whole found: Persistent patients shared more public clonotypes among themselves (2,741) than newly diagnosed patients did (more than 950). Preferential use of TRBV28, TRBJ1-2 and TRBJ2-5 was observed in persistent disease, whereas TRBV20-1 and TRBJ2-1 were favored in newly diagnosed disease. Compared with newly diagnosed patients, patients with persistent Graves' disease had lower TCR Shannon entropy and fewer highly expanded clones, which suggests clonal expansion. Sequencing and analysis were restricted to the TCR beta chain. Peripheral blood alone was examined, since thyroid tissue, which constituted the primary lesion, could not be accessed. The small sample size was acknowledged by the authors as a limitation that may reduce accuracy.

The time point label on this specimen signifies: newly diagnosed GD, antithyroid drugs for less than 3 months. For both TCR sequencing and RNA sequencing, RNA was extracted from PBMCs in TRIzol. The diagnosis of Graves' disease was made according to American Thyroid Association guidelines. Recruitment of patients was carried out at an endocrinology department in Xi'an, China. Each patient gave roughly 10 milliliters of peripheral blood, collected in an EDTA anticoagulant tube. Ficoll Paque Plus density gradient separation was used to isolate PBMCs, and no additional T cell sorting was done. An Agilent 2100 Bioanalyzer and agarose gel were used to check RNA quality, while a NanoDrop 2000 measured RNA concentration. The CDR3 numbers 17 residues from cysteine through phenylalanine. Here the CDR3 DNA is all that survives: 51 bases in frame from base 1. The germline V gene specifies SGDLS as CDR1 and YYNGEE as CDR2. Here V drops 7 bases and J drops 5 bases, and the junction holds 17 bases not matched to any gene.

This clonotype was found a few times. No cognate antigen has been identified for it. No base-level quality is on record; no much larger clone is a single base apart. The library was produced with multiplex PCR. Instrument used: Illumina HiSeq 4000. CDR3 regions were amplified by Arm-PCR with iRepertoire HTBI primers to construct TCR beta libraries. Before sequencing, the PCR products went through gel purification. Per the source publication's procedure: Gene usage analysis of CDR3 amino acid clonotypes relied on the roughly 58 TRBV and fewer than 15 TRBJ segments identified across samples. Filtered high-quality paired reads were merged into contigs using COPE and FqMerger. BLAST was used to align contigs to the IMGT TRBV, TRBD and TRBJ reference genes, and CDR3 was defined following IMGT. Any clonotype with a frequency above 0.1% was counted as a highly expanded clone. Shannon entropy served as the measure of repertoire diversity, while the Gini coefficient captured V-J evenness. A clonotype was considered public if more than one individual shared it. TCRdb reprocessed the public reads (quality trimming at Q25 with fastp, clone calling with MiXCR) and kept in-frame beta chains. Every entry covers one CDR3 protein and lists the most common genes and DNA from its rows. TCRdb, rather than the study authors, made the V and J calls. Present in this sample are about 350,000 distinct CDR3 sequences, roughly 16% of which were seen just once. Around 20% of the sample belongs to the ten largest clones.

These data were also filed under a second study, of T cells in Graves' hyperthyroidism and ophthalmopathy. As that second study puts it: Stable Graves' hyperthyroidism was defined as no progression to ophthalmopathy during 18 months of follow-up. Hyperthyroidism patients were aged 18 to 65 years and newly diagnosed, with disease duration of less than 2 months. The study excluded patients with uncontrolled infections, other autoimmune diseases, pregnancy or lactation. Diagnoses relied on clinical symptoms, serum thyroxine and TRAb, thyroid ultrasound and orbital computed tomography. The TCR CDR3 was subjected to a first round of RT-PCR using the HTBI primer set and the Qiagen OneStep RT-PCR kit. Most expanded thyroid clonotypes (frequency above 0.001) were also detected in blood, suggesting blood repertoires may reflect thyroid immune responses. A 13 V-J signature model separated ophthalmopathy from stable hyperthyroidism, with 87.88% sensitivity and about 81% specificity in cross-validation and 80%/75% in testing. In validation, the model predicted progression to ophthalmopathy with approximately 69% sensitivity and approximately 72% specificity, a median of about 6 months before onset. A discovery cohort of roughly 96 patients, approximately 45 with Graves' ophthalmopathy and fewer than 65 with stable Graves' hyperthyroidism, was used to find distinguishing TCR V-J signatures. An independent validation cohort of under 20 hyperthyroidism patients and some 15 patients who later progressed to ophthalmopathy tested prospective prediction of ophthalmopathy. The approximately 90 discovery patients were divided at random into training and test sets in a 7:3 ratio. Thyroid tissue and blood T-cell repertoires from roughly 6 Graves' hyperthyroidism patients were also compared in the study. After sampling, hyperthyroidism patients received methimazole starting at 30 mg daily, and ophthalmopathy patients received high-dose intravenous methylprednisolone. Libraries were constructed in a second round of multiplex PCR, after which size selection and purification were performed. Paired-end sequencing of the libraries was performed with 100 bp reads on an Illumina HiSeq2000. SOAPnuke was used to process the raw data, throwing out any read that contained adapters or uncalled bases, had a mean Phred below 15, or lacked an exact constant-primer or identifier match. COPE v1.2.5 was used to merge the high-quality paired reads, and each unique nucleotide sequence was defined as a clonotype. Clonotypes were aligned to IMGT TRBV, TRBD and TRBJ reference segments using MiTCR v1.1. Analysis was restricted to V-J combinations with a frequency above 0.0001, which covered approximately 99% of repertoires. A TCS score was defined as the ratio between F50 (clonal expansion) and ExV (chaos), using BLOSUM62-based TCRdist between CDR3 peptides within each V-J. Welch's t-statistics and random forest reduced 514 V-J features to fewer than 15, which were used in a naive Bayes classifier (R e1071). Sample size was not statistically predetermined, and investigators were not blinded to group allocation. TCR Vbeta CDR3 sequencing of 130 to 150 peripheral blood samples (over 40 ophthalmopathy, 75 to 80 hyperthyroidism and approximately 17 progressor patients) is reported in the paper.

The TCR sequence derives from a woman younger than 30 with Graves disease. Donor details come from another sample of the same person, matched by shared clones. This receptor chain uses TRBV9 and TRBJ2-3; 9 bases in the junction line up with TRBD2. The sample was peripheral blood mononuclear cells (PBMCs), taken at new diagnosis, from a patient treated with antithyroid drugs. The nucleotide sequence is given as TGTGCCAGCTCCAACCTTCAAAGCGGGGGGCGTGGAGATACGCAGTATTTT. It codes for CASSNLQSGGRGDTQYF.